This T cell receptor (beta chain) was sequenced for a study of cytomegalovirus exposure and HLA in healthy donors. As for this clone: Antigen unknown.

Germline CDR1 and CDR2: MNHEY and SVGAGI. V lost 5 bases, J lost 0 bases, and 8 bases lay in between. The CDR3 is made up of 14 amino acids. General study results and limits: The availability of immune exposure information extended only to CMV serostatus.

A multiplex PCR was run with 60 Vbeta primers and 13 Jbeta primers. In the original processing: As a later analysis found, there were 70 million to 100 million unique TCR beta chains, of which approximately 10 million were shared. TCRdb's copy holds only in-frame clones and misses some; the assay was immunoSEQ multiplex PCR. V, J and clone size reflect that table, while D and trimming were determined from the DNA. The repertoire includes about 160,000 clones, about 71% of them detected once, and 2.5% to 3% sits in the top ten. The gene calls are TRBV6-5 and TRBJ1-3; TRBD1 is a possible D gene (5 bases). Sequenced input: PBMCs. This sequence originates from a middle-aged woman in good health and CMV-seropositive. In DNA form, the CDR3 reads TGTGCCAGCAGTAAGACAGACTCTGGAAACACCATATATTTT. This gives the protein CASSKTDSGNTIYF.